This T cell receptor (beta chain) was sequenced in a study of blood T cell repertoires in COVID-19. Authors' analysis steps: The authors estimated nucleated cell counts from reference gene primer amplification. Clones were sequenced by immunoSEQ multiplex PCR, and TCRdb holds only the in-frame ones, with some missing. That table furnishes V, J and clone size, whereas the DNA furnished D and trimming. Of 150,000 to 200,000 clones listed, about 87% were seen once; the top ten hold around 0.5%. Per the germline V gene, CDR1 is SGHDN and CDR2 is FVKESK. This CDR3 is built from 14 residues. The V gene lost 5 bases and the J gene lost 2 bases, with 10 bases spanning the gap.

This TCR derives from a man between 60 and 75 years old with COVID-19, enrolled during active disease. The material sequenced was peripheral blood. This chain uses TRBV14 with TRBJ1-3; D unresolved. The CDR3 DNA reads TGTGCCAGCAGCGCCGGGTGGGCTGGAAACACCATATATTTT. This gives the protein CASSAGWAGNTIYF.